The present T cell receptor (beta chain) was sequenced within a study of blood T cell repertoires in COVID-19. In the study overall: Nucleic acid was either cDNA or gDNA, and it came from T cells, B-cell-depleted T cells, or PBMCs.

Profiled with immunoSEQ multiplex PCR; TCRdb holds only in-frame clones, not every one. The sample lists over 100,000 clones, 82% occurring once. The V gene end was trimmed by 5 bases and the J gene end by 5 bases; junction bases not matched to a gene: 9. CDR3 length equals 14 residues. The germline V gene has CDR1 SGHRS and CDR2 YFSETQ. The chain links TRBV5-1 to TRBJ1-2; 7 bases are a match to TRBD1. The sequenced material came from peripheral blood. This receptor was obtained from a man aged 65-85 years with acute or convalescent COVID-19. For the CDR3, the DNA is TGCGCCAGCAGTCAACAGGGGTCGGATTATGGCTACACCTTC. Protein: CASSQQGSDYGYTF. Using reference TRBV5-1 and TRBJ1-2 for the parts outside the CDR3, the full variable domain is KAGVTQTPRYLIKTRGQQVTLSCSPISGHRSVSWYQQTPGQGLQFLFEYFSETQRNKGNFPGRFSGRQFSNSRSEMNVSTLELGDSALYLCASSQQGSDYGYTFGSGTRLTVV.